Presented here are 27 T cell receptor beta chains from one specimen sequenced in a study of radiotherapy plus CTLA-4 blockade in lung cancer. Generated by immunoSEQ multiplex PCR, the TCRdb table keeps only in-frame clones and is missing some. This table has roughly 100,000 clones, roughly 80% appearing once. This specimen consisted of peripheral blood, obtained from a patient treated with radiotherapy plus ipilimumab. The source of these receptors is a human donor with non-small cell lung cancer who had a partial response to radiotherapy plus ipilimumab.

The rearrangement uses TRBV29-1 and TRBJ2-5; the match to TRBD1 covers 9 bases. The germline CDR1 and CDR2 sequences are SQVTM and ANQGSEA. The CDR3 totals 15 residues. With V trimmed by 6 bases and J by 4 bases, 12 bases remained unmatched. CDR3 DNA: TGCAGCGTCCCACCCCCGGGACAGGGTCGAGAGACCCAGTACTTC. It translates to CSVPPPGQGRETQYF.

DNA for the CDR3: TGTGCCAGCAGTCACGCCGGGACAGGGACCGGGGAGCTGTTTTTT. Its protein is CASSHAGTGTGELFF. The chain links TRBV28 to TRBJ2-2, with 9 nucleotides matching TRBD1. Germline CDR1 and CDR2: MDHEN and SYDVKM. The CDR3 is 15 amino acids. J was trimmed by 5 bases and V by 5 bases; bases with no gene match: 6.

The chain combines TRBV29-1 with TRBJ1-2; 10 nucleotides align to TRBD1. The germline V gene has CDR1 SQVTM and CDR2 ANQGSEA. CDR3 length equals 13 residues. V shed 4 bases and J 2 bases; nucleotides not matched to a gene: 1. The DNA of the CDR3 is TGCAGCGTTGGGGGACAGGGGAACTATGGCTACACCTTC. Translation: CSVGGQGNYGYTF.

The chain joins TRBV27 to TRBJ1-6; 12 positions match TRBD1. The CDR3 contains 16 residues. The germline gives CDR1 MNHEY, CDR2 SMNVEV (reference sequence). Trimming removed 5 bases from V and 8 bases from J; junction bases left unmatched: 7. The CDR3 nucleotides are TGTGCCAGCAGTCCGGGACAGGGGGCGAATGATTCACCCCTCCACTTT. Translation gives CASSPGQGANDSPLHF.

The chain uses TRBV19 and TRBJ1-2, with 8 bases fitting TRBD1. Per germline, CDR1 LNHDA and CDR2 SQIVND (reference sequence). The V segment lost 0 bases and the J segment 3 bases; nucleotides outside the gene matches: 9. There are 17 residues in the CDR3. The CDR3 nucleotides read TGTGCCAGTAGTATAGATCCTGGCAGGGGGCGTCACTATGGCTACACCTTC. It is translated as CASSIDPGRGRHYGYTF.

This rearrangement joins TRBV4-1 to TRBJ2-1, with D possibly being TRBD2 (5 bases). Between the trimmed V and J ends, which lost 5 bases and 10 bases, there was a span of 18 bases. Germline loops: CDR1 MGHRA, CDR2 YSYEKL. This CDR3 comprises 14 residues. The CDR3 coding sequence is TGCGCCAGCAGCTTAGACTACTCCCTAGGGGAGCAGTTCTTC. Its translation: CASSLDYSLGEQFF.

The CDR3 is CASRGGLSGEQYF. CDR3 coding DNA: TGTGCCAGCAGAGGTGGTTTGTCCGGGGAGCAGTACTTC. The chain is built from TRBV11-1 and TRBJ2-7, with no clear D. The CDR3 is 13 residues long. V dropped 6 bases and J dropped 7 bases, with 16 bases sitting between them. Germline lookup yields CDR1 SGHAT and CDR2 FQDESV (reference sequence). Full variable domain (remainder filled in from reference TRBV11-1 and TRBJ2-7): EAEVAQSPRYKITEKSQAVAFWCDPISGHATLYWYRQILGQGPELLVQFQDESVVDDSQLPKDRFSAERLKGVDSTLKIQPAELGDSAMYLCASRGGLSGEQYFGPGTRLTVT.

This chain uses TRBV25-1 with TRBJ1-3; the D is unclear. CDR1 and CDR2 (germline): MGHDK, SYGVNS. Trimming pared 6 bases from V and 4 bases from J, leaving 16 bases between. CDR3 length: 15 residues. This chain's CDR3 is CASSEPGGAGNTIYF. Here the CDR3 DNA reads TGTGCCAGCAGCGAACCCGGTGGTGCCGGAAACACCATATATTTT.

The chain links TRBV6-6 to TRBJ1-1; the D gene is possibly TRBD1 (6 bases). CDR1 MNHNY and CDR2 SVGAGI come from the germline V gene (reference sequence). This CDR3 region has 15 residues. Trimming cost V 7 bases and J 4 bases, with 19 bases left between them. In DNA, the CDR3 is TGTGCCAGCACCCCAGTCCGGGACACCGCCACTGAAGCTTTCTTT. Amino acids: CASTPVRDTATEAFF.

The V and J genes are TRBV11-2 and TRBJ2-7; TRBD2 matches 7 bases. The CDR3 sequence is 14 residues long. Germline CDR1 SGHAT, CDR2 FQNNGV. The V segment lost 10 bases and the J segment 3 bases; nucleotides outside the gene matches: 12. The CDR3 region is CATTSGVQGYEQYF. The CDR3 DNA reads as TGTGCCACTACCAGCGGGGTGCAGGGCTACGAGCAGTACTTC.

The J gene is TRBJ2-7, the V gene TRBV28; 11 bases line up with TRBD1. The CDR3 runs 14 residues. With V trimmed by 3 bases and J by 12 bases, 10 bases remained unmatched. Germline V CDR1 and CDR2: MDHEN, SYDVKM. For the CDR3, the DNA is TGTGCCAGCAGTTTGGGGACAGGGGGTCGATTGGGGTACTTC. This translates into CASSLGTGGRLGYF.

The chain employs TRBV19 and TRBJ1-1; 8 bases map to TRBD1. From germline, CDR1 is LNHDA and CDR2 SQIVND (reference sequence). The V segment lost 7 bases and the J segment 4 bases; nucleotides outside the gene matches: 8. This CDR3 region has 14 residues. In nucleotides, the CDR3 is TGTGCCAGTACCATACAGGGGGACGGCACTGAAGCTTTCTTT. Amino acid sequence: CASTIQGDGTEAFF.

The V call is TRBV30, the J call TRBJ2-2; the D gene is possibly TRBD1 (6 bases). Germline V gene sequence: CDR1 GTSNPN, CDR2 SVGIG (reference sequence). The CDR3 contains 16 residues. V was clipped by 5 bases and J by 1 base, with 17 bases between them. CDR3 sequence (DNA): TGTGCCTGGGAACAGGGCAAAGCGATGAACACCGGGGAGCTGTTTTTT. Translated: CAWEQGKAMNTGELFF.

This clone was counted between two and nine times. The chain has TRBV6-6 and TRBJ2-7, with a weak D call TRBD2 (5 bases). Between the trimmed V and J ends, which lost 8 bases and 6 bases, there was a span of 14 bases. Germline loops: CDR1 MNHNY, CDR2 SVGAGI (reference sequence). The CDR3 length is 12 residues. The chain's CDR3 is CASSRGMLEQYF. The CDR3 coding sequence is TGTGCCAGCTCCCGGGGAATGCTCGAGCAGTACTTC.

The chain combines TRBV28 with TRBJ1-4; TRBD1 matches at 10 bases. The J segment lost 4 bases and the V segment lost 10 bases, leaving 9 bases of the junction unmatched. The CDR3 runs to 15 residues. The V gene's germline CDR1 is MDHEN and CDR2 SYDVKM. The CDR3 bases are TGTGCCACTTCAGGACAGGGGGAAGTTAATGAAAAACTGTTTTTT. Its translation is CATSGQGEVNEKLFF. Combining the CDR3 with reference TRBV28 and TRBJ1-4 gives the whole variable domain DVKVTQSSRYLVKRTGEKVFLECVQDMDHENMFWYRQDPGLGLRLIYFSYDVKMKEKGDIPEGYSVSREKKERFSLILESASTNQTSMYLCATSGQGEVNEKLFFGSGTQLSVL.

The genes are TRBV5-1 and TRBJ2-7, with D uncertain. The V end lost 2 bases, the J end lost 5 bases, and 8 bases lay between the germline ends. The V gene's germline CDR1 is SGHRS and CDR2 YFSETQ. This CDR3 spans 12 amino acids. The CDR3 protein is CASSFSPHEQYF. CDR3 coding DNA: TGCGCCAGCAGCTTCAGTCCCCACGAGCAGTACTTC.

V and J are TRBV29-1 and TRBJ2-7, with D possibly matching TRBD2 (6 bases). This CDR3 region has 12 residues. Germline V gene sequence: CDR1 SQVTM, CDR2 ANQGSEA. V was clipped by 4 bases and J by 2 bases, with 9 bases between them. CDR3 loop: CSVGRDPYEQYF. In DNA form, the CDR3 reads TGCAGCGTTGGGCGGGACCCCTACGAGCAGTACTTC.

This sequence joins TRBV4-1 and TRBJ2-3; TRBD1 agrees at 8 bases. The CDR3 has 14 residues. J was trimmed by 5 bases and V by 3 bases; bases with no gene match: 4. Germline lookup yields CDR1 MGHRA and CDR2 YSYEKL. CDR3 sequence: CASSQTGARDTQYF. CDR3 nucleotides: TGCGCCAGCAGCCAGACAGGGGCGAGAGATACGCAGTATTTT.

The gene calls are TRBV7-2 and TRBJ2-1, with 7 bases identical to TRBD2. The length of the CDR3 is 17 residues. The germline V gene encodes CDR1 SGHTA and CDR2 FQGNSA. The trim removed 2 bases at V and 1 base at J, leaving 8 bases unmatched. Written as DNA, the CDR3 is TGTGCCAGCAGCTTAAGAGGGGCGGGAGCTTCCTACAATGAGCAGTTCTTC. Translated: CASSLRGAGASYNEQFF.

This chain links TRBV4-1 with TRBJ2-3, with 10 bases lining up with TRBD2. The length of the CDR3 is 17 residues. CDR1 MGHRA and CDR2 YSYEKL come from the germline V gene. V trimming: 2 bases; J trimming: 1 base; junction bases outside the gene matches: 6. The chain's CDR3 is CASSQSGLAGGTDTQYF. In DNA form, the CDR3 reads TGCGCCAGCAGCCAAAGTGGTCTAGCGGGAGGCACAGATACGCAGTATTTT.

This chain links TRBV9 with TRBJ2-6, with TRBD2 matching 12 bases. V lost 3 bases to trimming and J lost 2 bases; unmatched junction nucleotides: 3. The germline CDR1 and CDR2 sequences are SGDLS and YYNGEE. The CDR3 sequence is 17 residues long. The DNA for the CDR3 is TGTGCCAGCAGCGAGACTAGCGGGAGTGCTGGGGCCAACGTCCTGACTTTC. Translated: CASSETSGSAGANVLTF.

The chain joins TRBV7-3 to TRBJ1-1, with D tentatively TRBD1 (5 bases). Germline CDR1 reads SGHTA; CDR2 reads FQGTGA. The germline V and J ends were trimmed by 1 base and 5 bases, with 14 bases remaining between them. The CDR3 extends over 15 amino acids. Here the CDR3 reads CASSLNGQGRTEAFF. The DNA of the CDR3 is TGTGCCAGCAGCTTAAATGGGCAGGGAAGGACTGAAGCTTTCTTT. The full variable domain, rest sourced from reference TRBV7-3 and TRBJ1-1, is GAGVSQTPSNKVTEKGKYVELRCDPISGHTALYWYRQSLGQGPEFLIYFQGTGAADDSGLPNDRFFAVRPEGSVSTLKIQRTERGDSAVYLCASSLNGQGRTEAFFGQGTRLTVV.

The gene calls are TRBV10-1 and TRBJ2-7; 8 bases are a match to TRBD2. Trimming removed 0 bases from V and 2 bases from J; junction bases left unmatched: 6. The CDR3 extends over 16 amino acids. Germline V gives CDR1 WNHNN, CDR2 SYGVQD (reference sequence). CDR3 in amino acids: CASSESRAGVTYEQYF. The CDR3 DNA reads as TGCGCCAGCAGTGAGTCACGAGCGGGAGTGACCTACGAGCAGTACTTC.

The chain is built from TRBV28 and TRBJ1-1; 7 bases map to TRBD1. The CDR3 length is 15 residues. Germline-derived CDR1 and CDR2 are MDHEN and SYDVKM. V shed 7 bases and J 5 bases; nucleotides not matched to a gene: 13. The CDR3, as DNA: TGTGCCAGCACCCTACGCGGCAGGGGGAATACTGAAGCTTTCTTT. It encodes CASTLRGRGNTEAFF.

V gene TRBV21-1 combines with J gene TRBJ2-2; the table gives TRBD2 as D, unverified against the DNA. TRBV21-1 is tagged as a pseudogene. The CDR3 consists of 16 residues. DNA of the CDR3: TGTGCCAGCAGCAAAGCTCCGGGAGCGCGGACCGGGGAGCTGTTTTTT. The encoded protein is CASSKAPGARTGELFF.

V is TRBV7-9 and J is TRBJ2-7; 14 bases align to TRBD2. V was pared by 4 bases and J by 10 bases, with 9 bases of the junction left unmatched. The germline V gene has CDR1 SEHNR and CDR2 FQNEAQ (reference sequence). The CDR3 loop spans 15 amino acids. For the CDR3, the DNA is TGTGCCAGCAGCTCAGGACTAGCGGGAGGCGACCTACAGTACTTC. Protein: CASSSGLAGGDLQYF.

The rearrangement uses TRBV7-8 and TRBJ2-5, with D perhaps matching TRBD1 (6 bases). The CDR3 extends over 15 amino acids. Looked up from germline, CDR1 is SGHVS and CDR2 is FQNEAQ. V was shortened by 5 bases and J by 3 bases, with 16 bases between the two germline ends. CDR3 protein: CASSTPGTIEETQYF. CDR3 sequence (DNA): TGTGCCAGCAGCACACCCGGGACAATAGAAGAGACCCAGTACTTC.